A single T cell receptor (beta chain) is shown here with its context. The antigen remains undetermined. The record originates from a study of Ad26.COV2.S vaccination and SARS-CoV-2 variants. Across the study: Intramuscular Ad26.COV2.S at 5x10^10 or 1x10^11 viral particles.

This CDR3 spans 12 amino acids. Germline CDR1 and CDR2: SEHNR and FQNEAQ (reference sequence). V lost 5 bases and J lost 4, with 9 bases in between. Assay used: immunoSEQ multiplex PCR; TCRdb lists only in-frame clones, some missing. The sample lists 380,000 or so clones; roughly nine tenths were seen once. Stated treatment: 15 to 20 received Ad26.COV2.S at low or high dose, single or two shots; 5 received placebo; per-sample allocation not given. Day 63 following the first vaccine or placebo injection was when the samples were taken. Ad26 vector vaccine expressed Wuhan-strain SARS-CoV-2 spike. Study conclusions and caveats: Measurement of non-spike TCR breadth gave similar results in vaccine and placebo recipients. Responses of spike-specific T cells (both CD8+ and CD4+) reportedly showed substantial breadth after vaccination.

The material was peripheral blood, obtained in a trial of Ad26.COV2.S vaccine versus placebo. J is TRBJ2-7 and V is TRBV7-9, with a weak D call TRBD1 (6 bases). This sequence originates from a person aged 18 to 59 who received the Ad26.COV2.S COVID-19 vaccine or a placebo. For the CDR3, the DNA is TGTGCCAGCAGCCTGAGGGGGTACGAGCAGTACTTC. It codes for CASSLRGYEQYF.